The TCR beta chain under discussion was sequenced for a study of T cell responses to AZD1222 COVID-19 vaccine. Broader study findings: The CD4 TCRs associated with vaccination extended across spike and predominated at 160-218 and 743-854. Reportedly, nearly half of unique spike TCRs recognized epitopes outside B.1.351/B.1.1.7 mutations.

The CDR3 runs 16 residues. Germline CDR1 SGHTS, CDR2 YDEGEE. Trimming stripped 0 bases from V and 2 bases from J, with 12 bases between. The sample holds one count of this clone. Its specificity is not known. The assay was immunoSEQ multiplex PCR, and TCRdb's table has in-frame clones only and misses some. The table has some 140,000 clones, about 90% seen once. V usage is TRBV5-8 and J usage is TRBJ1-5; no clear D. Sequenced material: peripheral blood, taken 28 days after the second AZD1222 dose. The sequence was obtained from an adult who received the AZD1222 COVID-19 vaccine. In DNA, the CDR3 is TGTGCCAGCAGCTTGGGTAGCATTCTGGGCAATCAGCCCCAGCATTTT. It encodes CASSLGSILGNQPQHF.